What follows describes a single T cell receptor beta chain. These data originate in a study of blood T cell repertoires in COVID-19. The overall study: The samples span acute and convalescent COVID-19 from the United States, Italy and Spain. Nucleic acid was either cDNA or gDNA, and it came from T cells, B-cell-depleted T cells, or PBMCs.

CDR1 is LGHNA, CDR2 YSLEER, per germline. The V and J ends lost 4 bases and 5 bases respectively, with 11 bases between them. The CDR3 loop spans 13 amino acids. Source study methods: Nucleated cell number was recorded as an estimate derived from reference gene primer amplification. TCRdb's table, derived via immunoSEQ multiplex PCR, lists solely in-frame clones and lacks some. That table furnishes V, J and clone size, whereas the DNA furnished D and trimming. Of around 15,000 clones listed, more than 85% were seen once; the top ten hold over 10%. The clonotype comes from a human donor in a cohort sampled during active COVID-19. V is TRBV4-3 and J is TRBJ2-5; D remains ambiguous. The sequenced sample consisted of peripheral blood. The CDR3: CASSLVPEETQYF. The CDR3, as DNA: TGCGCCAGCAGCCTAGTCCCGGAGGAGACCCAGTACTTC.